The TCR beta chain described here comes from a study of shared clonotypes between healthy human individuals. Across the study: Each donor contributed plates that comprised three CD4 naive, three CD4 memory, two CD8 naive and one CD8 memory.

Turning to this clone: Its antigen is unidentified.

Overall study findings and caveats: Generation probability values for non-shared clonotypes were lower than those for clonotypes shared by all four donors. Despite large depth, rarefaction showed incomplete sorted-subset sequencing. Sharing across four donors was highest in naive CD4 (about 5%) and lowest in memory CD8 (approximately 0.4%).

In the naive CD8 group, cells lacked CD45RO and were positively selected for CCR7, so terminally differentiated effector memory CD45RA+ cells were left out. TCRdb keeps only in-frame clones here, not all; method: immunoSEQ multiplex PCR. Of 700,000 to 950,000 clones in the sample, just over 95% were seen once. The CDR3 is 13 amino acids. Germline V lookup: CDR1 SGHNT, CDR2 YENEEA. Trimming stripped 5 bases from V and 10 bases from J, with 15 bases between. The TCR sequence derives from a man aged 25 to 40 in good health. The sample was naive CD8+ T cells sorted from blood. The chain couples TRBV11-3 to TRBJ2-1; D unresolved. The DNA for the CDR3 is TGTGCCAGCAGCGCCCTATTAGGTCTAGAGCAGTTCTTC. It specifies CASSALLGLEQFF.